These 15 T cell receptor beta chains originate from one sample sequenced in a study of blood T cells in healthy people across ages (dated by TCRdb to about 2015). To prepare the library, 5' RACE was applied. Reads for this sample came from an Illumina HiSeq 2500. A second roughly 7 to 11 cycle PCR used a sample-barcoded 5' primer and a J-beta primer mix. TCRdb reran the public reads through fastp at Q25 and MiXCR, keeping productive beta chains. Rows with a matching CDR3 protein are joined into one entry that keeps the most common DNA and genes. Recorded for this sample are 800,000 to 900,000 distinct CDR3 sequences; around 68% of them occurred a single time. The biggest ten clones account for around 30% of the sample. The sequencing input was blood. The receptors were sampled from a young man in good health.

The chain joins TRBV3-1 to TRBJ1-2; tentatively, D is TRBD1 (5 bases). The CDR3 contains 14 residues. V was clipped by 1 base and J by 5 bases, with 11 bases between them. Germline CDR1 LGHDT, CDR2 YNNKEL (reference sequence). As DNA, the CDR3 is TGTGCCAGCAGCCAAGGGACCGGGGGGTATGGCTACACCTTC. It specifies CASSQGTGGYGYTF.

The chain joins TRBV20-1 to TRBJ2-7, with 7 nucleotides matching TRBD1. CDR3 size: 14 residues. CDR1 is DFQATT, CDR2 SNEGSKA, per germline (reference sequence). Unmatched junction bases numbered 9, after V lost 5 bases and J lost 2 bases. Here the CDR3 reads CSAASGTVAYEQYF. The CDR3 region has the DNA TGCAGTGCTGCCTCCGGGACAGTTGCCTACGAGCAGTACTTC.

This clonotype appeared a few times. Here the CDR3 reads CASSLQAEKETQYF. In DNA, the CDR3 is TGCGCCAGCAGCTTGCAGGCAGAGAAAGAGACCCAGTACTTC. The genes are TRBV5-1 and TRBJ2-5; no firm D call. Germline assignment: CDR1 SGHRS and CDR2 YFSETQ. The CDR3 is made up of 14 amino acids. V dropped 1 base and J dropped 3 bases, with 10 bases sitting between them. The full variable domain, its missing parts supplied by reference TRBV5-1 and TRBJ2-5, is KAGVTQTPRYLIKTRGQQVTLSCSPISGHRSVSWYQQTPGQGLQFLFEYFSETQRNKGNFPGRFSGRQFSNSRSEMNVSTLELGDSALYLCASSLQAEKETQYFGPGTRLLVL.

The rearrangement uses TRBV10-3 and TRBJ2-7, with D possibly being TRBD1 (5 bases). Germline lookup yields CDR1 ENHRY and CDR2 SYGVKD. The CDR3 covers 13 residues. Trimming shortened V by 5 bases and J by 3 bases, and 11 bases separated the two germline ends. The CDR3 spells CAISPDSRYEQYF. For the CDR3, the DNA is TGTGCCATCAGTCCCGACAGCCGCTACGAGCAGTACTTC.

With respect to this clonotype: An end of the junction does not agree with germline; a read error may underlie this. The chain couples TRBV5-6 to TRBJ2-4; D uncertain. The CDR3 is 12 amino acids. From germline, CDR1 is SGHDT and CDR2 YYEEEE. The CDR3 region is CASSLKANIRYF. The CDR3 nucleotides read TGTGCCAGCAGCTTGAAAGCAAACATTCGGTACTTC.

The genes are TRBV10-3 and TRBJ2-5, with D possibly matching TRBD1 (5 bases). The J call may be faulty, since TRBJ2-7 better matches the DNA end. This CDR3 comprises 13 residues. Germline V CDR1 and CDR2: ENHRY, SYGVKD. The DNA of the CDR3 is TGTGCCATCAGAAATTATGCAGGGTTCGAGCAGTACTTC. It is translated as CAIRNYAGFEQYF.

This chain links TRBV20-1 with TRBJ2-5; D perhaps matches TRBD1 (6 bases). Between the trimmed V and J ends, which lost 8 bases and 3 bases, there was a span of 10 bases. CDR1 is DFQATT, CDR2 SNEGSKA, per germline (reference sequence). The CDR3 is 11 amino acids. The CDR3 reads CSSRTEETQYF. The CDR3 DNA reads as TGCAGTTCCAGGACAGAAGAGACCCAGTACTTC.

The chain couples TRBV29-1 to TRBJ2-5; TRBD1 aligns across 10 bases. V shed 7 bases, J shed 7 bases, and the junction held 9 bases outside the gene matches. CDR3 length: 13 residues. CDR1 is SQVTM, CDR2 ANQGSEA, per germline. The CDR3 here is CSADRTGGGTQYF. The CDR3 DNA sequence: TGCAGCGCGGACCGGACAGGGGGGGGGACCCAGTACTTC.

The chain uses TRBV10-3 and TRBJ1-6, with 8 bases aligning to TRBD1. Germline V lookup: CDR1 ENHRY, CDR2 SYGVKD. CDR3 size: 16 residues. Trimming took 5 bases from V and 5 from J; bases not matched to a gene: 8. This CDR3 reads CAISLAGTGHNSPLHF. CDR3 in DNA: TGTGCCATCAGTTTGGCCGGGACAGGTCATAATTCACCCCTCCACTTT.

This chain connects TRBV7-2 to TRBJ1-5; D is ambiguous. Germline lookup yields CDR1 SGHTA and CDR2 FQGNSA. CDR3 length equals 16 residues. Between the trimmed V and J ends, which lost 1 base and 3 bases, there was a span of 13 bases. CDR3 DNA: TGTGCCAGCAGCTTAGACGGCGGCCGGTTCAATCAGCCCCAGCATTTT. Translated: CASSLDGGRFNQPQHF.

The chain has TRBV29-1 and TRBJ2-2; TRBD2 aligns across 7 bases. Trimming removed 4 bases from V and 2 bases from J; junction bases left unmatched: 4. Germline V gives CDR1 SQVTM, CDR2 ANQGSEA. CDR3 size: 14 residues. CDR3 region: CSVVRGVNTGELFF. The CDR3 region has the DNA TGCAGCGTTGTTCGGGGGGTAAACACCGGGGAGCTGTTTTTT.

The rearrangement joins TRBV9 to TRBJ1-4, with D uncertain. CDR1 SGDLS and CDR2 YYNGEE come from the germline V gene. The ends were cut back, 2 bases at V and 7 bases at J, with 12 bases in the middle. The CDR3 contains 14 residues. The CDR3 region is CASSVTVRGEKLFF. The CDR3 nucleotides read TGTGCCAGCAGCGTTACGGTTCGGGGTGAAAAACTGTTTTTT.

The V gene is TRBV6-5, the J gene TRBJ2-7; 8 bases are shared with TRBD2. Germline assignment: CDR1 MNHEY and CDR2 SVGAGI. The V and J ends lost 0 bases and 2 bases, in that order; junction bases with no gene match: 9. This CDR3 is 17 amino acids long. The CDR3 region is CASSYSWAGGPPYEQYF. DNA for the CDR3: TGTGCCAGCAGTTACTCGTGGGCGGGGGGCCCCCCCTACGAGCAGTACTTC.

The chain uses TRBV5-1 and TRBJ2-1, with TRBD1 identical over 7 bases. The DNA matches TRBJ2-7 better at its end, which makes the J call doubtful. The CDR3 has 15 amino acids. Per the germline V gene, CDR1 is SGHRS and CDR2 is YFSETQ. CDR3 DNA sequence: TGCGCCAGCATATTGGGACAGAGCTCCTACAATGAGCAGTACTTC. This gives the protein CASILGQSSYNEQYF.

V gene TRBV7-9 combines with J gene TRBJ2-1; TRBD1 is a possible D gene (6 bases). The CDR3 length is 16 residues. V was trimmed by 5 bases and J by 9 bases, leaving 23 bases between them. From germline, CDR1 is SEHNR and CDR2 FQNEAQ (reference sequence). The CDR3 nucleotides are TGTGCCAGCAGCCCTCCGACAGGCGTGGGGTGCAGTGAGCAGTTCTTC. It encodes CASSPPTGVGCSEQFF. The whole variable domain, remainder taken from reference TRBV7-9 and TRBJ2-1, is DTGVSQNPRHKITKRGQNVTFRCDPISEHNRLYWYRQTLGQGPEFLTYFQNEAQLEKSRLLSDRFSAERPKGSFSTLEIQRTEQGDSAMYLCASSPPTGVGCSEQFFGPGTRLTVL.